The 28 T cell receptor beta chains below were found in one sample sequenced in a study of beta chain bispecific antibodies for T cell cancers. Overall study results and limits: The leukemia cells, rather than normal T cells, gave most of the targeted TRBV signal. Anti-TRBV12 exposure, compared with anti-CD19, reduced the TRBV12-3 proportion of TRBV signal by around 99%.

TCRdb re-called the 5' RACE reads with MiXCR, one entry per CDR3 protein. The sample lists about 20,000 distinct CDR3 sequences; around 2% were seen once. T cells were expanded from blood mononuclear cells for 2 to 3 days with anti-CD3 OKT3 or CD3/CD28 beads. Their cognate antigens are unknown. The source material was healthy donor T cells cultured with leukemia cells, sampled from a culture containing a bispecific antibody targeting TCR Vbeta12. The receptors were gathered from a human donor in good health. Some clones in this sample may be carry-over from other donors' samples.

The chain carries TRBV5-1 and TRBJ2-3; TRBD2 agrees at 10 bases. Germline-derived CDR1 and CDR2 are SGHRS and YFSETQ. V was clipped by 4 bases and J by 4 bases; unmatched bases: 12. The CDR3 has 17 amino acids. The CDR3 DNA sequence: TGCGCCAGCAGCATCAGCGGGGGGGCGTTGGTGGCAGATACGCAGTATTTT. As protein: CASSISGGALVADTQYF. Combining the CDR3 with reference TRBV5-1 and TRBJ2-3 gives the whole variable domain KAGVTQTPRYLIKTRGQQVTLSCSPISGHRSVSWYQQTPGQGLQFLFEYFSETQRNKGNFPGRFSGRQFSNSRSEMNVSTLELGDSALYLCASSISGGALVADTQYFGPGTRLTVL.

This clonotype was seen ten or more times. The gene calls are TRBV7-3 and TRBJ1-4; weak D call: TRBD1 (6 bases). CDR1 and CDR2 (germline): SGHTA, FQGTGA. V lost 8 bases to trimming and J lost 5 bases, with 12 bases between them. CDR3 length: 13 residues. CDR3 sequence (DNA): TGTGCCAGCGACCGGACAGAGAATGAAAAACTGTTTTTT. Protein product: CASDRTENEKLFF. The variable domain in full, with the rest retrieved from reference TRBV7-3 and TRBJ1-4, is GAGVSQTPSNKVTEKGKYVELRCDPISGHTALYWYRQSLGQGPEFLIYFQGTGAADDSGLPNDRFFAVRPEGSVSTLKIQRTERGDSAVYLCASDRTENEKLFFGSGTQLSVL.

In its sample, this clonotype was seen many times. V usage is TRBV6-1 and J usage is TRBJ1-1; D may be TRBD1 (6 bases). CDR3 size: 13 residues. Trimming removed 3 bases from V and 7 bases from J, with 12 bases in between. Per the germline V gene, CDR1 is MNHNS and CDR2 is SASEGT. The CDR3 bases are TGTGCCAGCAGTGACCAGGACAGTGATGAAGCTTTCTTT. It translates to CASSDQDSDEAFF.

About this clonotype: This may be a read error: a much more frequent sequence differs by one nucleotide. V is TRBV11-2 and J is TRBJ2-7, with a weak D call TRBD2 (6 bases). This CDR3 has 14 amino acids. V lost 1 base and J lost 4, with 11 bases in between. Germline CDR1 is SGHAT and CDR2 is FQNNGV. CDR3 in DNA: TGTGCCAGCAGCTTAGCGGCGGGGAAATACGAGCAGTACTTC. This translates into CASSLAAGKYEQYF. The variable domain in full, completed from reference TRBV11-2 and TRBJ2-7, reads EAGVAQSPRYKIIEKRQSVAFWCNPISGHATLYWYQQILGQGPKLLIQFQNNGVVDDSQLPKDRFSAERLKGVDSTLKIQPAKLEDSAVYLCASSLAAGKYEQYFGPGTRLTVT.

This clonotype showed up many times. This rearrangement joins TRBV5-1 to TRBJ1-1, with TRBD1 matching 9 bases. This CDR3 has 18 amino acids. V shed 4 bases, J shed 0 bases, and the junction held 13 bases outside the gene matches. The germline gives CDR1 SGHRS, CDR2 YFSETQ. CDR3 DNA: TGCGCCAGCAGCATTCTACAGGGGGCACCTACTATGAACACTGAAGCTTTCTTT. Its protein is CASSILQGAPTMNTEAFF. Filled out from reference TRBV5-1 and TRBJ1-1, the complete variable domain reads KAGVTQTPRYLIKTRGQQVTLSCSPISGHRSVSWYQQTPGQGLQFLFEYFSETQRNKGNFPGRFSGRQFSNSRSEMNVSTLELGDSALYLCASSILQGAPTMNTEAFFGQGTRLTVV.

This clonotype came up many times. V gene TRBV5-1 combines with J gene TRBJ2-4; no clear D. The length of the CDR3 is 13 residues. Trimming left V 0 bases short and J 8 bases short, with 9 bases between. In germline, CDR1 is SGHRS, CDR2 YFSETQ. The CDR3 spells CASSLVGFDIQYF. The CDR3 DNA reads TGCGCCAGCAGCTTGGTGGGGTTCGACATTCAGTACTTC.

This clonotype was detected many times. The chain uses TRBV5-1 and TRBJ1-1; maybe TRBD1 (5 bases). CDR3 length: 15 amino acids. Trimming shortened V by 2 bases and J by 0 bases, and 11 bases separated the two germline ends. Per the germline V gene, CDR1 is SGHRS and CDR2 is YFSETQ. The CDR3 bases are TGCGCCAGCAGCTTAATAGGACAAGTGAACACTGAAGCTTTCTTT. Amino acids: CASSLIGQVNTEAFF.

This clonotype was found many times. The chain recombines TRBV6-6 with TRBJ2-7, with 12 positions matching TRBD2. V was pared by 4 bases and J by 7 bases, with 17 bases of the junction left unmatched. The CDR3 totals 18 residues. CDR1 is MNHNY, CDR2 SVGAGI, per germline (reference sequence). The CDR3 reads CASSLSTSGGTLEGEQYF. The CDR3 DNA reads TGTGCCAGCAGTTTAAGTACTAGCGGGGGGACGTTGGAAGGGGAGCAGTACTTC.

This clonotype was detected ten times or more. The J gene is TRBJ2-2, the V gene TRBV11-2; D ambiguous. V was cut by 5 bases and J by 3 bases, with 4 bases left in between. CDR3 length: 12 residues. CDR1 SGHAT and CDR2 FQNNGV come from the germline V gene. CDR3 coding DNA: TGTGCCAGCAGCCACTACACCGGGGAGCTGTTTTTT. As protein: CASSHYTGELFF.

Ten or more counts support this clonotype. The rearrangement links TRBV11-2 to TRBJ2-7; TRBD2 agrees at 12 bases. Per the germline V gene, CDR1 is SGHAT and CDR2 is FQNNGV. With 9 bases clipped from V and 3 bases from J, the junction kept 3 bases outside the gene matches. CDR3 size: 13 residues. CDR3 nucleotides: TGTGCCAGTGGACTAGCGGGGATCTACGAGCAGTACTTC. Translated: CASGLAGIYEQYF.

There are many counts of this clonotype. This chain links TRBV6-5 with TRBJ2-2; no reliable D call. Trimming took 2 bases from V and 1 from J, leaving 5 bases between them. CDR1 is MNHEY, CDR2 SVGAGI, per germline. The CDR3 length is 14 residues. CDR3 residues: CASSYLLNTGELFF. The CDR3 coding sequence is TGTGCCAGCAGTTACCTCCTGAACACCGGGGAGCTGTTTTTT.

This clonotype occurred many times. The chain carries TRBV4-1 and TRBJ2-7, with D possibly matching TRBD2 (5 bases). The CDR3 consists of 15 residues. Germline CDR1 is MGHRA and CDR2 is YSYEKL. Trimming cost V 0 bases and J 3 bases, with 12 bases left between them. DNA for the CDR3: TGCGCCAGCAGCCAAGAGGGAGCGGCCTTCTACGAGCAGTACTTC. Protein sequence: CASSQEGAAFYEQYF.

This clonotype appeared many times. V and J are TRBV11-2 and TRBJ1-4, with TRBD1 matching 8 bases. The CDR3 spans 17 residues. The V and J ends lost 5 bases and 0 bases, in that order; junction bases with no gene match: 8. CDR1 and CDR2 (germline): SGHAT, FQNNGV. The CDR3 protein is CASSGRGQAATNEKLFF. In nucleotides, the CDR3 is TGTGCCAGCAGCGGCAGGGGACAGGCCGCAACTAATGAAAAACTGTTTTTT.

This clonotype has a count of ten or more. The rearrangement joins TRBV20-1 to TRBJ2-7, with D unclear. The germline CDR1 and CDR2 sequences are DFQATT and SNEGSKA (reference sequence). V lost 6 bases and J 3 bases, leaving 15 bases between the germline ends. This CDR3 is 13 amino acids long. The CDR3 DNA reads as TGCAGTGCCCCCGGGCAGGTGGGCTACGAGCAGTACTTC. Translated: CSAPGQVGYEQYF.

This clonotype showed up many times. The rearrangement uses TRBV18 and TRBJ2-7; 7 bases line up with TRBD2. V shed 0 bases, J shed 2 bases, and the junction held 7 bases outside the gene matches. The CDR3 spans 16 residues. Germline assignment: CDR1 KGHSH and CDR2 LQKENI. This chain's CDR3 is CASSPPAAGVTYEQYF. CDR3 DNA sequence: TGTGCCAGCTCACCACCGGCGGCGGGGGTAACCTACGAGCAGTACTTC. The full variable domain, completed using reference TRBV18 and TRBJ2-7, is NAGVMQNPRHLVRRRGQEARLRCSPMKGHSHVYWYRQLPEEGLKFMVYLQKENIIDESGMPKERFSAEFPKEGPSILRIQQVVRGDSAAYFCASSPPAAGVTYEQYFGPGTRLTVT.

This clonotype was observed at least ten times. The rearrangement joins TRBV6-5 to TRBJ1-2; a weak D match, TRBD1 (6 bases). Germline V gene sequence: CDR1 MNHEY, CDR2 SVGAGI. This CDR3 is 13 amino acids long. V dropped 6 bases and J dropped 7 bases, with 15 bases sitting between them. CDR3: CASRAGDSRGYTF. The CDR3 DNA reads TGTGCCAGCAGGGCAGGGGACTCGCGTGGCTACACCTTC.

This clonotype was observed many times. V usage is TRBV5-8 and J usage is TRBJ1-5, with D maybe TRBD1 (5 bases). V lost 0 bases and J 5 bases, leaving 9 bases between the germline ends. The CDR3 consists of 14 residues. Germline V gene data show CDR1 as SGHTS and CDR2 as YDEGEE. The CDR3 DNA reads as TGTGCCAGCAGCTTGGGGGGGTACTATCAGCCCCAGCATTTT. This translates into CASSLGGYYQPQHF.

Many counts were recorded for this clonotype. The chain links TRBV5-1 to TRBJ2-1; D may match TRBD1 or TRBD2 (5 bases each). V was clipped by 6 bases and J by 7 bases, with 8 bases between them. The CDR3 loop spans 11 amino acids. Germline V gene sequence: CDR1 SGHRS, CDR2 YFSETQ. CDR3 in amino acids: CASTEGNEQFF. CDR3 DNA sequence: TGCGCCAGCACCGAGGGGAATGAGCAGTTCTTC.

This clonotype came up many times. The chain has TRBV5-4 and TRBJ2-1, with D possibly being TRBD1 (6 bases). Germline CDR1 reads SGHNT; CDR2 reads YYREEE (reference sequence). Trimming stripped 1 base from V and 1 base from J, with 9 bases between. The CDR3 is 15 amino acids. CDR3 DNA: TGTGCCAGCAGCTTGAGGACAGATTCCTACAATGAGCAGTTCTTC. This gives the protein CASSLRTDSYNEQFF.

This clonotype was counted ten times or more. The chain is built from TRBV10-1 and TRBJ2-7; no firm D call. Germline CDR1 reads WNHNN; CDR2 reads SYGVQD (reference sequence). The CDR3 length is 16 residues. V shed 3 bases and J shed 5 bases, with 20 bases lying between them. The CDR3 nucleotides read TGCGCCAGCAGTGATCTGATGGTGAGTGGTTTCGACGAGCAGTACTTC. Protein product: CASSDLMVSGFDEQYF.

Ten or more counts support this clonotype. The gene calls are TRBV4-1 and TRBJ2-4; D unresolved. This CDR3 contains 14 residues. Trimming left V 2 bases short and J 5 bases short, with 10 bases between. The germline gives CDR1 MGHRA, CDR2 YSYEKL. CDR3 loop: CASSQIGRENIQYF. CDR3 in DNA: TGCGCCAGCAGCCAAATAGGACGAGAAAACATTCAGTACTTC.

This clonotype was recorded many times. The rearrangement uses TRBV5-1 and TRBJ2-2; no firm D call. Trimming cost V 4 bases and J 1 base, with 8 bases left between them. This CDR3 contains 14 residues. CDR1 and CDR2 from the germline V gene are SGHRS and YFSETQ. Written as DNA, the CDR3 is TGCGCCAGCAGCCTCGGAATGAACACCGGGGAGCTGTTTTTT. It yields the protein CASSLGMNTGELFF.

Ten or more counts support this clonotype. The chain combines TRBV20-1 with TRBJ2-1; a possible D gene is TRBD1 (6 bases). Trimming stripped 0 bases from V and 4 bases from J, with 16 bases between. This CDR3 has 16 amino acids. Germline lookup yields CDR1 DFQATT and CDR2 SNEGSKA (reference sequence). The chain's CDR3 is CSARDLQGWVYNEQFF. In DNA, the CDR3 is TGCAGTGCTAGAGATCTGCAGGGGTGGGTATACAATGAGCAGTTCTTC.

This clonotype was recorded at least ten times. The genes are TRBV10-3 and TRBJ2-3; D is unresolved. Germline V gene lookup returns CDR1 ENHRY and CDR2 SYGVKD. This CDR3 comprises 16 residues. V was cut by 0 bases and J by 1 base, with 11 bases left in between. The CDR3 reads CAISESKSFGTDTQYF. The CDR3 DNA follows: TGTGCCATCAGTGAGTCGAAATCATTCGGCACAGATACGCAGTATTTT.

Many counts were recorded for this clonotype. The chain couples TRBV27 to TRBJ1-2; D ambiguous. This CDR3 has 15 residues. The ends were cut back, 8 bases at V and 2 bases at J, with 18 bases in the middle. In germline, CDR1 is MNHEY, CDR2 SMNVEV (reference sequence). The CDR3 DNA follows: TGTGCCAGCGTACAAACAGCCACCTTGAACTATGGCTACACCTTC. Translation gives CASVQTATLNYGYTF.

This clonotype was picked up a small number of times. The chain links TRBV24-1 to TRBJ2-7; D not resolved. The V end lost 2 bases, the J end lost 3 bases, and 7 bases lay between the germline ends. CDR1 KGHDR and CDR2 SFDVKD come from the germline V gene. There are 13 residues in the CDR3. DNA for the CDR3: TGTGCCACCAGTGATTCCGGCAACTACGAGCAGTACTTC. This sequence encodes CATSDSGNYEQYF.

The sample holds many counts of this clonotype. The J gene is TRBJ1-1, the V gene TRBV7-9; 8 bases agree with TRBD1. J lost 2 bases, V lost 8 bases, and 4 bases had no gene match. The CDR3 sequence is 13 residues long. Germline lookup yields CDR1 SEHNR and CDR2 FQNEAQ (reference sequence). The CDR3: CASQTGVNTEAFF. The CDR3 DNA reads TGTGCCAGCCAGACAGGGGTTAACACTGAAGCTTTCTTT.

Judged by abundance, this clonotype is medium-sized. The V gene is TRBV4-1, the J gene TRBJ2-5; TRBD2 matches 8 bases. Per the germline V gene, CDR1 is MGHRA and CDR2 is YSYEKL. After removal of 0 bases from V and 5 bases from J, the junction contained 8 bases not matched to a gene. The CDR3 extends over 16 amino acids. The CDR3 loop reads CASSQDVGGARETQYF. CDR3 bases: TGCGCCAGCAGCCAAGATGTCGGGGGGGCTCGGGAGACCCAGTACTTC.